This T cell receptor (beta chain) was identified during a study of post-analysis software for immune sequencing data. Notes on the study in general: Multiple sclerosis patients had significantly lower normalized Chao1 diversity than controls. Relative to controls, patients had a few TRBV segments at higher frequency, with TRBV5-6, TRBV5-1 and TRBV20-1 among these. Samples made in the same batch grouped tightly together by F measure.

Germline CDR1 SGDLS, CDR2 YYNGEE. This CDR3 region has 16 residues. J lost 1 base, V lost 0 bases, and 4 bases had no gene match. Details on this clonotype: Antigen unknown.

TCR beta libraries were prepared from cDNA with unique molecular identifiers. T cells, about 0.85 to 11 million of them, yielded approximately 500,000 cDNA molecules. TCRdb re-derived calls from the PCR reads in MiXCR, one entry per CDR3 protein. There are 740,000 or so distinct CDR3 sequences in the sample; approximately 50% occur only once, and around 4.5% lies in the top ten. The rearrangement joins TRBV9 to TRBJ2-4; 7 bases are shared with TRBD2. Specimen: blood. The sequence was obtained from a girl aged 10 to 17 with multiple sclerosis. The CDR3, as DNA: TGTGCCAGCAGCGTAGGGGAGGGATGGGCCAAAAACATTCAGTACTTC. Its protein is CASSVGEGWAKNIQYF. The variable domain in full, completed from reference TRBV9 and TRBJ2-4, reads DSGVTQTPKHLITATGQRVTLRCSPRSGDLSVYWYQQSLDQGLQFLIQYYNGEERAKGNILERFSAQQFPDLHSELNLSSLELGDSALYFCASSVGEGWAKNIQYFGAGTRLSVL.